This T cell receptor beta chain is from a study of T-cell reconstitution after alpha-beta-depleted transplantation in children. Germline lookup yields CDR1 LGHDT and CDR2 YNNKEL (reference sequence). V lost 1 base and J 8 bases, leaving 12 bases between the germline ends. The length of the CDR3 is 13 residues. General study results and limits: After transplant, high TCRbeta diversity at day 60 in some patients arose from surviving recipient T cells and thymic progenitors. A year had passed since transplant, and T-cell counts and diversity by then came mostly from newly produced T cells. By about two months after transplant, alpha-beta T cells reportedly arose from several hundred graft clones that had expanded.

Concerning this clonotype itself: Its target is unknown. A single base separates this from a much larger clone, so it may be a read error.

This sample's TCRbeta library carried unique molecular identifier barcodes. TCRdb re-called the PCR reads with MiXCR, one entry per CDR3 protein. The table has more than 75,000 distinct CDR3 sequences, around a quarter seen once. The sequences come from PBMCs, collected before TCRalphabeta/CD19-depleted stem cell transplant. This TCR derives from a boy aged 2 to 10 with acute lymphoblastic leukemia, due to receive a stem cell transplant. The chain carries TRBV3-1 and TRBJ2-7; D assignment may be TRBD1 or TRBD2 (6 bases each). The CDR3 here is CASSQAEGGKQYF. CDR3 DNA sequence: TGTGCCAGCAGCCAAGCGGAGGGGGGCAAGCAGTACTTC.